Sequencing of this TCR beta chain was carried out in a study of shared clonotypes between healthy human individuals. Study summary: Per donor, three plates held CD4 naive cells, three held CD4 memory, two held CD8 naive and one held CD8 memory. Study-level points and caveats: Rarefaction showed that sequencing of sorted subsets was incomplete (despite large depth).

The study drew its donors from healthy HIV-negative adults without recent acute infections or vaccinations. CDR1 and CDR2 from the germline V gene are SGHRS and YFSETQ. Trimming pared 4 bases from V and 4 bases from J, leaving 9 bases between. This CDR3 is built from 12 residues. For this clone: Its antigen is undetermined. This same CDR3 is encoded by further DNA sequences in the sample.

Libraries were prepared by immunoSEQ multiplex PCR; TCRdb keeps only in-frame clonotypes and omits some of them. The sample gives about 710,000 clones, about three quarters of which show up once; under 2% is in the top ten. This chain joins TRBV5-1 and TRBJ2-7, with D maybe TRBD1 (5 bases). This receptor was identified in a woman in her twenties or thirties in good health. Sequenced sample: memory CD4+ T cells sorted from blood. The subset: CD45RA-negative fraction. The CDR3 DNA is TGCGCCAGCAGCGACAGCTTTTACGAGCAGTACTTC. Translation gives CASSDSFYEQYF.